This TCR beta chain originates from a study of T cells after yellow fever vaccination (dated by TCRdb to between 2018 and 2021). Study-wide context: Libraries from fractions with low cell numbers were prepared with the SMART-Seq v4 Ultra Low Input RNA kit. Bulk TCR alpha and beta repertoires were sequenced longitudinally to track T-cell clones before and after primary and booster YFV17D yellow fever vaccination. Two healthy male donors, one aged 18 to 29 and one aged 30 to 40 years, made up the cohort. Bulk PBMC replicates and cell subsets were isolated from blood drawn at multiple timepoints before and after both primary and secondary immunization.

The meaning of the sample's treatment or condition label: live attenuated yellow fever vaccine strain. At each blood-draw timepoint, two biological replicates of bulk PBMCs were obtained. A standard Ficoll-Paque protocol was used to isolate PBMCs from peripheral blood. TriZol was used to extract RNA from bulk PBMCs, from CD4 and CD8 fractions, and from dextramer-positive and dextramer-negative fractions. Measured from the cysteine to the valine, the CDR3 is 13 residues long. Only the CDR3 portion is preserved as DNA: 39 bases, with reading frame beginning at the first base. CDR1 and CDR2, per the germline V gene, are MNHEY and SVGEGT. V is cut back by 6 bases and J by 2 bases, with 4 bases in the junction unmatched. Study-wide findings and limitations: Because the study included only two donors, the extent to which the findings can be generalized is limited. Compared with the primary T-cell response, the secondary T-cell response was faster but weaker, reaching its peak on day 5 rather than on day 15. Because abundant contaminating clonotypes from the bulk population could be contained in FACS-sorted repertoires, computational filtering was required. A small share of clonotypes was detected in both CD4 and CD8 compartments, with the overlap likely arising from convergent recombination. Most clones expanded after primary vaccination (almost 98% of CD4 and roughly 90% of CD8) were re-detected after the booster, suggesting that broad memory maintenance occurred.

Comment on this clonotype: Its antigen has not been determined. Qualities for individual bases were not recorded, and no much larger clone is one base off.

TCRdb records Illumina NovaSeq 6000 as the sequencer. TCR cDNA was made using 5'RACE template switching, a step that added a universal primer site and unique molecular identifiers. Priming for cDNA synthesis came from both the TCR alpha and TCR beta constant segments. Two PCR steps were used to amplify libraries, with sample barcodes and sequencing adapters being added in the second step. Sequencing of libraries was done on Illumina HiSeq 2500 (2x100 bp) or NovaSeq (2x150 bp). The paper's processing steps were these. MIGEC was used to demultiplex reads and collapse the reads into UMI consensus sequences, and MiXCR was used for V(D)J alignment. Vaccine-responding clonotypes were identified with edgeR using replicate PBMC samples, with FDR below 0.01 and a log2 fold change above 5 up to day 15 being required. CD4 or CD8 identity was assigned to each bulk clonotype according to whether the clonotype was present at higher abundance in the sequenced CD4 repertoire or the sequenced CD8 repertoire. TCRdb reran the public reads through fastp at Q25 and MiXCR, keeping productive beta chains. Identical CDR3 protein sequences are pooled into one entry, listed with their most common genes and DNA. For this entry, the V and J calls and clone size follow TCRdb and not the study's own pipeline. For this sample there are roughly 310,000 distinct CDR3 sequences; 3.6% appear just once. The top ten clonotypes cover around 22% of the sample.

The clonotype comes from a man aged 18 to 35 who received the YFV17D yellow fever vaccine. The sample in question was PBMCs, obtained on the day of the yellow fever booster vaccination. The chain employs TRBV6-2 or TRBV6-3 and TRBJ2-7; 7 bases in between match TRBD2. The DNA reads TGTGCCAGCAGCTACCGGGAGGCCTACGAGCAGTACGTC. Its protein reads: CASSYREAYEQYV.